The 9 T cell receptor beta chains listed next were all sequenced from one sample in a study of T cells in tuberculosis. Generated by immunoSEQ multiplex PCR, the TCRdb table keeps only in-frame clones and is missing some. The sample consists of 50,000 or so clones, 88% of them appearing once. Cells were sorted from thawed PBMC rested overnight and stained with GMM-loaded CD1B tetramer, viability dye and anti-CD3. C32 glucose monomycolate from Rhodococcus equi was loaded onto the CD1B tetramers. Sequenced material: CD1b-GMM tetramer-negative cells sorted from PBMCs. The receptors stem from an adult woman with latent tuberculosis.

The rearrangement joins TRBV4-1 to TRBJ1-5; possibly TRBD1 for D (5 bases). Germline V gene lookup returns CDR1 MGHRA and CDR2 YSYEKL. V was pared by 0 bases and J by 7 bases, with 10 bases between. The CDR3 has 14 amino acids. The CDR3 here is CASSQDRVGQPQHF. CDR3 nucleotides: TGCGCCAGCAGCCAAGACAGGGTTGGCCAGCCCCAGCATTTT.

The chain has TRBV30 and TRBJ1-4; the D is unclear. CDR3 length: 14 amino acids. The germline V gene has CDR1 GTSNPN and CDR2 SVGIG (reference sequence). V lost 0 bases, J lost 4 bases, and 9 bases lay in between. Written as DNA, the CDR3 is TGTGCCTGGAGTGTATCCAGTCTTAATGAAAAACTGTTTTTT. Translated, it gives CAWSVSSLNEKLFF. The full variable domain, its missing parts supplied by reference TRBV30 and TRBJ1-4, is SQTIHQWPATLVQPVGSPLSLECTVEGTSNPNLYWYRQAAGRGLQLLFYSVGIGQISSEVPQNLSASRPQDRQFILSSKKLLLSDSGFYLCAWSVSSLNEKLFFGSGTQLSVL.

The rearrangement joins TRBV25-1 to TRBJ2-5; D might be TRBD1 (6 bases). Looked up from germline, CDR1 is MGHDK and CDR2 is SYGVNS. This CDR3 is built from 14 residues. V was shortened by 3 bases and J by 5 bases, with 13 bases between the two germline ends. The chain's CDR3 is CASSEILRGETQYF. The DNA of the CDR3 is TGTGCCAGCAGTGAGATCCTGAGGGGGGAGACCCAGTACTTC.

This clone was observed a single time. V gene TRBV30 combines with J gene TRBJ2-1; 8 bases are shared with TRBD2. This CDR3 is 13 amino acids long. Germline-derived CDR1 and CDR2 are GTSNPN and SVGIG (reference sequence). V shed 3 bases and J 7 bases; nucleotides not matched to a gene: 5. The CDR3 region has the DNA TGTGCCTGGAGCGGGGGGGCGGGTAATGAGCAGTTCTTC. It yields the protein CAWSGGAGNEQFF.

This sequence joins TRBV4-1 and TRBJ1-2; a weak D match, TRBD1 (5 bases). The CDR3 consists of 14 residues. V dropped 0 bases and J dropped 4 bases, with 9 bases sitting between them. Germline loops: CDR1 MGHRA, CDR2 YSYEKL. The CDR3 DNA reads TGCGCCAGCAGCCAAGAGACAGACTTCTATGGCTACACCTTC. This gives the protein CASSQETDFYGYTF.

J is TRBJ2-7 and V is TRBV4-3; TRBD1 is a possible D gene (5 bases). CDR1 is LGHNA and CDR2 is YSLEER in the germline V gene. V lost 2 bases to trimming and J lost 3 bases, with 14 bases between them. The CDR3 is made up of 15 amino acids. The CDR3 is CASSQSLTGVYEQYF. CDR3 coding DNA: TGCGCCAGCAGCCAAAGTCTAACAGGTGTCTACGAGCAGTACTTC.

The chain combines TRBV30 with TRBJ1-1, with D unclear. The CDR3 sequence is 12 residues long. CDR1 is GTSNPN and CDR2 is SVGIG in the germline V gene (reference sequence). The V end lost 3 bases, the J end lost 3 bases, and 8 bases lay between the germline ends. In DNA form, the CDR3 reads TGTGCCTGGAGCCCTATGTACACTGAAGCTTTCTTT. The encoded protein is CAWSPMYTEAFF.

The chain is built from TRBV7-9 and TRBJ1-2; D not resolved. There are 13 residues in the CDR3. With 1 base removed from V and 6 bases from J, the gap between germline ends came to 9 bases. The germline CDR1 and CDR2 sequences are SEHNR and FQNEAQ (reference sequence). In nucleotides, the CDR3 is TGTGCCAGCAGCTTAGGACGCGGGGATGGCTACACCTTC. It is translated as CASSLGRGDGYTF.

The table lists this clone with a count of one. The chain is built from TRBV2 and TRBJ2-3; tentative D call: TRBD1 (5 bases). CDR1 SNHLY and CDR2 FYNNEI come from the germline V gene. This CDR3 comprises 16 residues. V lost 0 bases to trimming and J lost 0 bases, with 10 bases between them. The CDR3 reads CASSEAPGLSTDTQYF. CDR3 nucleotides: TGTGCCAGCAGTGAAGCCCCAGGGCTAAGCACAGATACGCAGTATTTT.